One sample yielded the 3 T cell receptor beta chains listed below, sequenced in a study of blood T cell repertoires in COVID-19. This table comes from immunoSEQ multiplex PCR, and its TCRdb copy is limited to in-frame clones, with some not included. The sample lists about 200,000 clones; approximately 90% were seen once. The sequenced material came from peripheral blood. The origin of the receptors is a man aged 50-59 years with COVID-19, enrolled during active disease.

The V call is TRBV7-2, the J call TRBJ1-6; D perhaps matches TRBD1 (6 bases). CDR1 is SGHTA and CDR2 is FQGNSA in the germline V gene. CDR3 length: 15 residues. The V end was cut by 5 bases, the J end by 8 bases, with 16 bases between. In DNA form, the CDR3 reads TGTGCCAGCAGCGTCCAAACAGGGATTGATTCACCCCTCCACTTT. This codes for CASSVQTGIDSPLHF. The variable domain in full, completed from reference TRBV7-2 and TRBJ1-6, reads GAGVSQSPSNKVTEKGKDVELRCDPISGHTALYWYRQSLGQGLEFLIYFQGNSAPDKSGLPSDRFSAERTGGSVSTLTIQRTQQEDSAVYLCASSVQTGIDSPLHFGNGTRLTVT.

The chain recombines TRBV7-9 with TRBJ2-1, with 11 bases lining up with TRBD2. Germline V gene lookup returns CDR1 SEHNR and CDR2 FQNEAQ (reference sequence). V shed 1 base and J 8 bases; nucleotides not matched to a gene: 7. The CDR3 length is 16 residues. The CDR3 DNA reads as TGTGCCAGCAGCTTAGTGTTAGCGGGGGGGCCTGATGAGCAGTTCTTC. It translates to CASSLVLAGGPDEQFF.

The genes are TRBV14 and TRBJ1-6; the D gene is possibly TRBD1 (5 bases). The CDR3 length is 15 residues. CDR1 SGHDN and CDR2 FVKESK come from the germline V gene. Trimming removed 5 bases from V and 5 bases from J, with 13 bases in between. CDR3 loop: CASSKGTPHNSPLHF. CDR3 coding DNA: TGTGCCAGCAGCAAGGGGACTCCTCATAATTCACCCCTCCACTTT. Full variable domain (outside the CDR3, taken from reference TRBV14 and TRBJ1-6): EAGVTQFPSHSVIEKGQTVTLRCDPISGHDNLYWYRRVMGKEIKFLLHFVKESKQDESGMPNNRFLAERTGGTYSTLKVQPAELEDSGVYFCASSKGTPHNSPLHFGNGTRLTVT.